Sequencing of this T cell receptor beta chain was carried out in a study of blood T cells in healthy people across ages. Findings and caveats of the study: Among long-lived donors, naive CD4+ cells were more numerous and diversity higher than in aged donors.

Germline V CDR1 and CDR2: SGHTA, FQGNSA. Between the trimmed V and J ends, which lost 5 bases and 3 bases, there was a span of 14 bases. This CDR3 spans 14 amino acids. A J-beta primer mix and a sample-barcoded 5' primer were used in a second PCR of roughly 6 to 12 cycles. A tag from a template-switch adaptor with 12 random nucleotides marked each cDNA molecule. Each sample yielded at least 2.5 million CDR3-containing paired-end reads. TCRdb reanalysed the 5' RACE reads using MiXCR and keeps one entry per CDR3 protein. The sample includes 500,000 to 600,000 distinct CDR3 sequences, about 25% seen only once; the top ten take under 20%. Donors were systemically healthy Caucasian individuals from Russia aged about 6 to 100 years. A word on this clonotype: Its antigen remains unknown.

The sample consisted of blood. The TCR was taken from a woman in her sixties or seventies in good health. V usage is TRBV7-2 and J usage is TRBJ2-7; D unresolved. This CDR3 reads CASSQTGSYYEQYF. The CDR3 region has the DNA TGTGCCAGCAGCCAGACCGGGTCCTACTACGAGCAGTACTTC.